One and the same sample provided the 12 T cell receptor beta chains below, sequenced in a study of blood T cell repertoires in COVID-19. Clones were read by immunoSEQ multiplex PCR, and TCRdb kept only the in-frame ones, dropping some. The profile shows under 150,000 clones, approximately 87% of them singletons. Sequenced material: peripheral blood. These receptors came from a man aged 25-45 years with acute or convalescent COVID-19.

In its sample, this clone was seen once. The chain combines TRBV14 with TRBJ1-4, with D maybe TRBD1 (5 bases). The V gene's germline CDR1 is SGHDN and CDR2 FVKESK. The CDR3 has 15 residues. Trimming pared 1 base from V and 3 bases from J, leaving 9 bases between. The CDR3 sequence is CASSQGRVPNEKLFF. For the CDR3, the DNA is TGTGCCAGCAGCCAAGGCAGGGTACCTAATGAAAAACTGTTTTTT.

V and J are TRBV5-1 and TRBJ1-2; D perhaps matches TRBD1 (5 bases). This CDR3 region has 15 residues. V was clipped by 2 bases and J by 3 bases, with 14 bases between them. CDR1 SGHRS and CDR2 YFSETQ come from the germline V gene. The CDR3 spells CASSFTVGGDYGYTF. The CDR3 DNA follows: TGCGCCAGCAGCTTTACGGTCGGGGGAGACTATGGCTACACCTTC.

The chain has TRBV5-1 and TRBJ2-1; TRBD2 matches at 9 bases. From germline, CDR1 is SGHRS and CDR2 YFSETQ. The CDR3 covers 15 residues. V lost 4 bases and J lost 0; bases outside the gene matches: 2. The CDR3, as DNA: TGCGCCAGCAGCAAGACTAGCGGCTCCTACAATGAGCAGTTCTTC. This codes for CASSKTSGSYNEQFF.

The gene calls are TRBV4-1 and TRBJ2-2, with D perhaps TRBD2 (6 bases). Trimming took 2 bases from V and 5 from J, leaving 12 bases between them. This CDR3 is built from 15 residues. Germline CDR1 and CDR2: MGHRA and YSYEKL. The CDR3 here is CASSQPGRETGELFF. CDR3 sequence (DNA): TGCGCCAGCAGCCAACCTGGACGGGAGACCGGGGAGCTGTTTTTT.

The sample holds one count of this clone. V gene TRBV3-1 (or the pseudogene TRBV3-2) combines with J gene TRBJ2-3; a weak D match, TRBD2 (5 bases). Germline CDR1 is LGHDT and CDR2 is YNNKEL (reference sequence). V gave up 1 base and J gave up 9 bases, with 14 bases separating them. This CDR3 is built from 14 residues. The CDR3 here is CASSQGASSPTQYF. The DNA of the CDR3 is TGTGCCAGCAGCCAAGGGGCTAGCTCGCCAACGCAGTATTTT.

The rearrangement uses TRBV4-1 and TRBJ1-2; weak D call: TRBD1 (6 bases). CDR1 and CDR2 from the germline V gene are MGHRA and YSYEKL. Trimming left V 4 bases short and J 3 bases short, with 15 bases between. CDR3 length equals 15 residues. CDR3 in amino acids: CASSPSDRPDYGYTF. The CDR3 bases are TGCGCCAGCAGCCCCAGCGACAGGCCCGACTATGGCTACACCTTC.

The genes are TRBV4-2 and TRBJ1-4; 10 bases agree with TRBD1. The CDR3 spans 18 residues. Per germline, CDR1 LGHNA and CDR2 YNFKEQ. The V segment lost 0 bases and the J segment 7 bases; nucleotides outside the gene matches: 11. The CDR3 reads CASSQELRTGGLGEKLFF. CDR3 sequence (DNA): TGTGCCAGCAGCCAAGAATTGAGGACAGGGGGGCTGGGTGAAAAACTGTTTTTT.

The chain is built from TRBV6-6 and TRBJ1-6; D may be TRBD1 (6 bases). Germline V CDR1 and CDR2: MNHNY, SVGAGI (reference sequence). This CDR3 has 15 amino acids. Trimming pared 2 bases from V and 7 bases from J, leaving 12 bases between. The CDR3 nucleotides read TGTGCCAGCAGTTACCCTAGAGGGGGAAATTCACCCCTCCACTTT. Protein: CASSYPRGGNSPLHF.

The rearrangement uses TRBV7-2 and TRBJ1-5, with TRBD1 identical over 8 bases. CDR3 length: 14 amino acids. CDR1 is SGHTA and CDR2 is FQGNSA in the germline V gene. V was clipped by 5 bases and J by 6 bases; unmatched bases: 6. CDR3 protein: CASSQNRGGQPQHF. CDR3 coding DNA: TGTGCCAGCAGCCAAAACAGGGGGGGTCAGCCCCAGCATTTT. The entire variable domain, with the rest obtained from reference TRBV7-2 and TRBJ1-5, is as follows: GAGVSQSPSNKVTEKGKDVELRCDPISGHTALYWYRQSLGQGLEFLIYFQGNSAPDKSGLPSDRFSAERTGGSVSTLTIQRTQQEDSAVYLCASSQNRGGQPQHFGDGTRLSIL.

This clone was counted only a few times. This chain connects TRBV7-2 to TRBJ2-1, with 7 bases that match TRBD1. Trimming at V came to 1 base and at J to 15 bases, leaving 3 bases not matched to a gene. Per germline, CDR1 SGHTA and CDR2 FQGNSA. This CDR3 is built from 11 residues. The CDR3 spells CASSLGQGRFF. The CDR3 region has the DNA TGTGCCAGCAGCTTAGGACAGGGTCGGTTCTTC.

The chain is built from TRBV29-1 and TRBJ1-1; 11 bases fit TRBD1. Germline lookup yields CDR1 SQVTM and CDR2 ANQGSEA. The CDR3 has 14 residues. V shed 4 bases and J 2 bases; nucleotides not matched to a gene: 3. This chain's CDR3 is CSVGDRGRNTEAFF. The DNA of the CDR3 is TGCAGCGTTGGGGACAGGGGGAGAAACACTGAAGCTTTCTTT.

The CDR3 here is CASSIGGGSYGYTF. The CDR3 DNA reads TGTGCCAGTAGTATTGGCGGCGGGTCCTATGGCTACACCTTC. The chain uses TRBV19 and TRBJ1-2, with unresolved D. CDR1 and CDR2 from the germline V gene are LNHDA and SQIVND (reference sequence). V was shortened by 3 bases and J by 4 bases, with 12 bases between the two germline ends. There are 14 residues in the CDR3.